The 29 T cell receptor beta chains in this list originate from one sample, sequenced in a study of CD8+CD57+ T cells in acquired aplastic anemia. The TCR beta profiling, which covered VDJ combination and CDR3 sequence, was carried out using genomic DNA as the template. TCRdb processed the reads anew with MiXCR; each CDR3 protein has one entry. The repertoire has about 160,000 distinct CDR3 sequences, around 40% of them found once; the top ten carry around 0.96%. The sample was sorted CD4+, CD8+, or CD8+CD57+ T cells (not recorded which) from PBMCs. These receptors were collected from a human donor in good health.

This clonotype appeared many times. The J gene is TRBJ2-1, the V gene TRBV6-6; D not certain. Trimming pared 0 bases from V and 5 bases from J, leaving 8 bases between. Germline V gene data show CDR1 as MNHNY and CDR2 as SVGAGI (reference sequence). The CDR3 runs 14 residues. In nucleotides, the CDR3 is TGTGCCAGCAGTTACTCCATCAGGAACAATGAGCAGTTCTTC. Its protein product is CASSYSIRNNEQFF.

V is TRBV29-1 and J is TRBJ2-3; unclear D gene. Trimming cost V 4 bases and J 2 bases, with 7 bases left between them. The CDR3 sequence is 12 residues long. Looked up from germline, CDR1 is SQVTM and CDR2 is ANQGSEA. DNA of the CDR3: TGCAGCGTTGTGCTTCTCACAGATACGCAGTATTTT. Its translation: CSVVLLTDTQYF.

This clonotype was recorded a few times. The chain recombines TRBV15 with TRBJ2-7, with D perhaps matching TRBD1 (6 bases). The V end was cut by 0 bases, the J end by 5 bases, with 14 bases between. Germline V gene data show CDR1 as LNHNV and CDR2 as YYDKDF (reference sequence). This CDR3 is 15 amino acids long. CDR3 protein: CATSRDRQESHEQYF. Written as DNA, the CDR3 is TGTGCCACCAGCAGAGATCGACAGGAAAGTCACGAGCAGTACTTC.

The J gene is TRBJ2-5, the V gene TRBV4-1, with 8 positions matching TRBD2. Trimming cost V 5 bases and J 1 base; bases outside gene matches: 18. Germline assignment: CDR1 MGHRA and CDR2 YSYEKL. CDR3 length: 19 residues. CDR3 in DNA: TGCGCCAGCAGCTATCAACCCCCCACTAGCGGATCGGCCCAAGAGACCCAGTACTTC. This codes for CASSYQPPTSGSAQETQYF.

Ten or more counts support this clonotype. The genes are TRBV29-1 and TRBJ1-1; D is uncertain. Trimming shortened V by 2 bases and J by 2 bases, and 9 bases separated the two germline ends. The germline V gene has CDR1 SQVTM and CDR2 ANQGSEA. The CDR3 sequence is 13 residues long. The CDR3 nucleotides read TGCAGCGTTGAAAGGTCGCGTAACACTGAAGCTTTCTTT. Its protein is CSVERSRNTEAFF.

This clonotype appeared many times. The V gene is TRBV5-5, the J gene TRBJ2-5; TRBD2 aligns across 9 bases. Losses at the gene ends were 5 bases for V and 3 bases for J; bases not matched to a gene: 2. CDR3 length equals 13 residues. Germline CDR1 reads SGHKS; CDR2 reads YYEKEE (reference sequence). The CDR3: CASSLAGKETQYF. CDR3 DNA sequence: TGTGCCAGCAGTCTAGCGGGGAAAGAGACCCAGTACTTC.

This chain joins TRBV15 and TRBJ1-6; D is possibly TRBD1 (6 bases). In germline, CDR1 is LNHNV, CDR2 YYDKDF (reference sequence). The V end was cut by 0 bases, the J end by 10 bases, with 13 bases between. The CDR3 sequence is 15 residues long. Here the CDR3 reads CATSRDLGGRSPLHF. As DNA, the CDR3 is TGTGCCACCAGCAGAGATCTAGGGGGACGGTCACCCCTCCACTTT.

The chain carries TRBV2 and TRBJ2-5; tentatively, D is TRBD1 (6 bases). The V and J ends lost 6 bases and 9 bases respectively, with 20 bases between them. Germline V lookup: CDR1 SNHLY, CDR2 FYNNEI. The CDR3 loop spans 14 amino acids. CDR3 coding DNA: TGTGCCAGCAGATCGAGGGGGATCGATCAGCCCCAGTACTTC. It yields the protein CASRSRGIDQPQYF.

The chain links TRBV28 to TRBJ2-7, with D uncertain. The CDR3 has 14 residues. V was cut by 2 bases and J by 3 bases, with 11 bases left in between. From germline, CDR1 is MDHEN and CDR2 SYDVKM. CDR3 bases: TGTGCCAGCAGTTTAGCACTACAACGCTACGAGCAGTACTTC. Translation: CASSLALQRYEQYF.

The table lists this clonotype with many counts. V gene TRBV20-1 combines with J gene TRBJ2-2; 7 nucleotides line up with TRBD1. From germline, CDR1 is DFQATT and CDR2 SNEGSKA (reference sequence). The junction had 10 bases not matched to a gene; V was cut back by 5 bases and J by 4 bases. CDR3 length equals 15 residues. CDR3 bases: TGCAGTGCTCCCCAGGGGGAACGCCCCACCGGGGAGCTGTTTTTT. Its translation is CSAPQGERPTGELFF.

This clonotype was counted ten times or more. CDR3 sequence: CASSLAGTGGLEQYF. The CDR3, as DNA: TGTGCCAGCAGCTTAGCCGGGACAGGGGGGCTCGAGCAGTACTTC. This chain uses TRBV5-6 with TRBJ2-7; 11 positions match TRBD1. The germline CDR1 and CDR2 sequences are SGHDT and YYEEEE. The junction had 7 bases not matched to a gene; V was cut back by 2 bases and J by 6 bases. The CDR3 length is 15 residues.

The J gene is TRBJ2-2, the V gene TRBV11-2, with a possible D match to TRBD2 (7 bases). CDR1 SGHAT and CDR2 FQNNGV come from the germline V gene. V lost 7 bases to trimming and J lost 2 bases, with 14 bases between them. The CDR3 has 15 residues. The CDR3 loop reads CASTGRGANTGELFF. The CDR3 coding sequence is TGTGCCAGCACCGGACGGGGGGCCAACACCGGGGAGCTGTTTTTT.

The table lists this clonotype with a count of one. A clone one base away is much larger, so this may be a read error. The chain carries TRBV4-3 and TRBJ1-4; D uncertain. Germline assignment: CDR1 LGHNA and CDR2 YSLEER. CDR3 length: 15 amino acids. CDR3 nucleotides: TGCGCCAGCCGCCAAGAAGCCGGGGCTAATGAAAAACTGTTTTTT. It yields the protein CASRQEAGANEKLFF.

This clonotype appeared many times. The chain links TRBV6-1 to TRBJ2-3, with 8 positions matching TRBD2. Germline loops: CDR1 MNHNS, CDR2 SASEGT. Trimming took 6 bases from V and 0 from J; bases not matched to a gene: 8. The CDR3 covers 16 residues. DNA for the CDR3: TGTGCCAGCAGCAAGCGGGGGCCGGGGAGCACAGATACGCAGTATTTT. Translating gives CASSKRGPGSTDTQYF.

This clonotype was seen ten or more times. The V gene is TRBV3-1, the J gene TRBJ1-1; D call uncertain. Germline V gene sequence: CDR1 LGHDT, CDR2 YNNKEL (reference sequence). The CDR3 consists of 14 residues. Trimming cost V 0 bases and J 6 bases, with 11 bases left between them. Here the CDR3 DNA reads TGTGCCAGCAGCCAAGATCTGGTTCATCCTGAAGCTTTCTTT. Its protein is CASSQDLVHPEAFF.

This clonotype was seen repeatedly, ten times or more. This chain links TRBV6-5 with TRBJ1-6; D may be TRBD1 (6 bases). This CDR3 contains 12 residues. Between the trimmed V and J ends, which lost 3 bases and 12 bases, there was a span of 9 bases. Looked up from germline, CDR1 is MNHEY and CDR2 is SVGAGI. The CDR3 spells CASSYQGRPLHF. The CDR3 nucleotides read TGTGCCAGCAGTTATCAGGGGAGACCCCTCCACTTT.

CDR3 nucleotide sequence: TGTGCCTGGAGTAAGGTCACGGGGCTCTACGAGCAGTACTTC. As protein: CAWSKVTGLYEQYF. The chain is built from TRBV30 and TRBJ2-7, with D tentatively TRBD1 or TRBD2 (5 bases each). The CDR3 contains 14 residues. Germline CDR1 is GTSNPN and CDR2 is SVGIG (reference sequence). Trimming removed 2 bases from V and 3 bases from J, with 14 bases in between. The variable domain in full, completed from reference TRBV30 and TRBJ2-7, reads SQTIHQWPATLVQPVGSPLSLECTVEGTSNPNLYWYRQAAGRGLQLLFYSVGIGQISSEVPQNLSASRPQDRQFILSSKKLLLSDSGFYLCAWSKVTGLYEQYFGPGTRLTVT.

This clonotype has only a few counts. This sequence joins TRBV25-1 and TRBJ1-1; D gene ambiguous. Germline V CDR1 and CDR2: MGHDK, SYGVNS. There are 13 residues in the CDR3. Trimming removed 6 bases from V and 4 bases from J, with 12 bases in between. CDR3 protein: CASRRTSGTEAFF. Written as DNA, the CDR3 is TGTGCCAGCAGGAGGACCTCGGGCACTGAAGCTTTCTTT.

The J gene is TRBJ1-2, the V gene TRBV11-2; D not resolved. Per the germline V gene, CDR1 is SGHAT and CDR2 is FQNNGV. The ends were cut back, 1 base at V and 1 base at J, with 13 bases in the middle. The CDR3 covers 16 residues. CDR3 protein: CASSLGAAPFNYGYTF. CDR3 coding DNA: TGTGCCAGCAGCTTAGGGGCCGCACCCTTTAACTATGGCTACACCTTC.

The chain uses TRBV5-1 and TRBJ2-7; 7 bases match TRBD2. The CDR3 sequence is 15 residues long. Per germline, CDR1 SGHRS and CDR2 YFSETQ. V dropped 1 base and J dropped 1; count of bases not matched to a gene: 5. The CDR3 loop reads CASSLRGGVSYEQYF. Here the CDR3 DNA reads TGCGCCAGCAGCTTGCGTGGGGGGGTTTCCTACGAGCAGTACTTC.

With respect to this clonotype: A much bigger clone sits one base away, suggesting this may be a read error. The chain recombines TRBV5-1 with TRBJ2-1; TRBD2 matches at 10 bases. V lost 7 bases and J lost 6; bases outside the gene matches: 7. This CDR3 has 14 amino acids. CDR1 is SGHRS and CDR2 is YFSETQ in the germline V gene. In DNA form, the CDR3 reads TGCGCCAGCCGGACTCTAGCGGGAGCCAATGAGCAGTTCTTC. Its translation is CASRTLAGANEQFF.

The rearrangement joins TRBV19 to TRBJ2-1; 9 nucleotides line up with TRBD2. V lost 7 bases and J lost 7; bases outside the gene matches: 11. The V gene's germline CDR1 is LNHDA and CDR2 SQIVND (reference sequence). The CDR3 runs 15 residues. This chain's CDR3 is CASKSAGGLANEQFF. The CDR3 DNA follows: TGTGCCAGTAAATCGGCGGGAGGGCTAGCGAATGAGCAGTTCTTC.

Many counts were recorded for this clonotype. V gene TRBV19 combines with J gene TRBJ2-7; D not certain. The CDR3 is made up of 13 amino acids. The germline V gene encodes CDR1 LNHDA and CDR2 SQIVND (reference sequence). The germline V and J ends were trimmed by 10 bases and 6 bases, with 19 bases remaining between them. The CDR3 reads CANPEFRHVEQYF. The CDR3 DNA follows: TGTGCCAATCCAGAGTTTAGGCACGTCGAGCAGTACTTC.

In this sample, this clonotype turned up many times. The V gene is TRBV2, the J gene TRBJ1-5; D gene unclear. Trimming stripped 4 bases from V and 7 bases from J, with 8 bases between. Germline assignment: CDR1 SNHLY and CDR2 FYNNEI. The CDR3 runs 12 residues. CDR3 bases: TGTGCCAGCAGTGGGGGTCACCAGCCCCAGCATTTT. Its protein is CASSGGHQPQHF. The full variable domain, its missing parts supplied by reference TRBV2 and TRBJ1-5, is EPEVTQTPSHQVTQMGQEVILRCVPISNHLYFYWYRQILGQKVEFLVSFYNNEISEKSEIFDDQFSVERPDGSNFTLKIRSTKLEDSAMYFCASSGGHQPQHFGDGTRLSIL.

Only a few counts were recorded for this clonotype. The rearrangement uses TRBV10-1 and TRBJ2-1, with 10 bases that match TRBD2. Losses at the gene ends were 2 bases for V and 4 bases for J; bases not matched to a gene: 5. Germline CDR1 WNHNN, CDR2 SYGVQD (reference sequence). The CDR3 sequence is 16 residues long. CDR3 sequence: CASSEAGTSAYNEQFF. The CDR3 DNA reads as TGCGCCAGCAGTGAGGCTGGGACTAGCGCGTACAATGAGCAGTTCTTC.

This rearrangement joins TRBV7-9 to TRBJ1-4; D possibly corresponds to TRBD1 (5 bases). The CDR3 has 15 amino acids. Between the trimmed V and J ends, which lost 1 base and 8 bases, there was a span of 14 bases. Germline V gene sequence: CDR1 SEHNR, CDR2 FQNEAQ (reference sequence). The CDR3 bases are TGTGCCAGCAGCTTAGTGGAGTCGACAGTCGAAAAACTGTTTTTT. Protein sequence: CASSLVESTVEKLFF.

The chain combines TRBV24-1 with TRBJ2-7, with D unresolved. Germline V gene lookup returns CDR1 KGHDR and CDR2 SFDVKD. V lost 5 bases, J lost 2 bases, and 12 bases lay in between. CDR3 length equals 14 residues. The CDR3 coding sequence is TGTGCCACCAGTGCTACAGCGAACCCCTACGAGCAGTACTTC. Its protein is CATSATANPYEQYF.

This clonotype was picked up many times. The chain recombines TRBV7-9 with TRBJ1-1; D gene unclear. The V gene lost 3 bases and the J gene lost 1 base, with 9 bases spanning the gap. Looked up from germline, CDR1 is SEHNR and CDR2 is FQNEAQ (reference sequence). CDR3 length equals 14 residues. The DNA for the CDR3 is TGTGCCAGCAGCTTGACATCTGGGAACACTGAAGCTTTCTTT. It codes for CASSLTSGNTEAFF.

A word on this clonotype: One base away lies a much larger clone, so this may be a sequencing read error. CDR3: CASSSSWGKGGCTF. The CDR3 DNA reads TGTGCCAGCAGCTCGAGTTGGGGCAAGGGCGGCTGCACCTTC. The chain has TRBV7-2 and TRBJ1-2, with D maybe TRBD1 (5 bases). From germline, CDR1 is SGHTA and CDR2 FQGNSA. CDR3 size: 14 residues.